This T cell receptor (beta chain) was captured by sequencing in a study of CXCR3-negative and CXCR3-positive naive CD8 T cells. Study as a whole: Some 140 million TRB reads were obtained in total, which works out to about 1.5 +/- 0.3 million per library. Study outcomes and limitations: CXCR3-positive naive cells had more hydrophobic TRB CDR3s than CXCR3-negative naive cells. Relative to memory CD8+ cells, whose diversity was much lower, both naive subsets had comparably high diversity.

Germline V gene lookup returns CDR1 SGHRS and CDR2 YFSETQ. The CDR3 runs to 15 residues. Subsets of CD8+ T cells were each sorted in triplicate at 270,000 or so cells apiece. Naive CD8+ T cells displayed a CD45RO-CCR7+CD27+CD95- phenotype. The method, 5' RACE with UMI labels, was used to prepare the TRB cDNA libraries. Reanalyzing the 5' RACE reads, TCRdb keeps one entry per CDR3 protein, without DNA. The clone table shows some 150,000 distinct CDR3 sequences, with the ten largest holding 0.41%. Of note for this clonotype: Its antigen remains unknown.

Sequenced input: naive CXCR3+ CD8+ T cells from blood. Subset specified: CD45RO-CCR7+CD27+CD95- naive CD8+ T cells expressing CXCR3 (TNR3+). This receptor was taken from a human donor in good health. Some clones in this sample may be carry-over from other donors' samples. The chain couples TRBV5-1 to TRBJ2-2; checking the TCRdb D call of TRBD1 is not possible without DNA. The CDR3: CASSLGDWDTGELFF.